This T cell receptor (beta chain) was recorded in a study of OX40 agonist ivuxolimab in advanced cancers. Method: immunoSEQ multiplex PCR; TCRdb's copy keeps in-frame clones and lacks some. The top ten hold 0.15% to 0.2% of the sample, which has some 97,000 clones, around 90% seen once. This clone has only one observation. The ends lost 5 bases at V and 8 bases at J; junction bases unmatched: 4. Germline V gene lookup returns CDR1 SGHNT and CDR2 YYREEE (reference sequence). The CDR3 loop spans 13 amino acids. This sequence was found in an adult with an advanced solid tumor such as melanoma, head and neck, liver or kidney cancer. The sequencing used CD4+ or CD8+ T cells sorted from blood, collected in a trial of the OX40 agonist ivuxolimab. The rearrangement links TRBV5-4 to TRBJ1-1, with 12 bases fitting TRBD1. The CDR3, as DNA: TGTGCCAGCAGGAGGGGGACAGGGGGCGAAGCTTTCTTT. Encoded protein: CASRRGTGGEAFF.